This T cell receptor beta chain was captured in a study of blood T cells in healthy people across ages. Turning to the study itself: Template-switching capture recovered about one barcoded beta molecule per two T cells. Overall study findings and caveats: Correlation between TCR beta diversity and naive T cell percentage was strong.

A sample-barcoded 5' primer and a J-beta primer mix were used in a second PCR of about 7 to 12 cycles. A template-switch adaptor with 12 random nucleotides tagged each cDNA molecule. TCRdb recomputed calls from the 5' RACE reads with MiXCR, one row per CDR3 protein. The sample contains fewer than 750,000 distinct CDR3 sequences, about 50% of which appear only once. The length of the CDR3 is 16 residues. V was pared by 5 bases and J by 5 bases, with 12 bases of the junction left unmatched. Donors were systemically healthy Caucasian individuals from Russia aged about 6 to 95 years. A note on this clonotype: Its specificity is unknown.

Sequenced sample: blood. The receptor was derived from a woman older than 75 in good health. The chain links TRBV12-3 or TRBV12-4 to TRBJ2-1; TRBD1 aligns across 7 bases. The CDR3 nucleotides read TGTGCCAGCAGTGGGGGCGGAAGGGGGCACAACAATGAGCAGTTCTTC. Translating it yields CASSGGGRGHNNEQFF.